This TCR beta chain was captured by sequencing in a study of CD8+ T cells in alopecia areata. Sequencing templates came from extracted RNA that was reverse transcribed into cDNA. TCRdb keeps only in-frame clones here, not all; method: immunoSEQ multiplex PCR. The repertoire holds some 5,000 clones, with about 55% as singletons. Germline V lookup: CDR1 SGHTA, CDR2 FQGNSA. The CDR3 has 16 residues. Trimming removed 6 bases from V and 3 bases from J, with 19 bases in between. Alopecia areata patients provided lesional scalp punch biopsies and peripheral blood. This clone was found a few times. Its specificity is unknown. Broader study findings: Lesional tissue from the scalp (especially in alopecia totalis/universalis) showed higher clonality than normal scalp.

V usage is TRBV7-2 and J usage is TRBJ2-3; D may be TRBD2 (6 bases). Sequenced sample: skin. The receptor's source is a human donor with alopecia areata. The CDR3 nucleotides are TGTGCCAGCAGGTTGGGGAGGTATTTGGGAACAGATACGCAGTATTTT. Its protein is CASRLGRYLGTDTQYF.